This is a list of T cell receptor beta chains from one sample in a study of OX40 agonist ivuxolimab in advanced cancers. Sequencing used immunoSEQ multiplex PCR; TCRdb keeps in-frame clones, though not all of them. The sample has about 60,000 clones; roughly 89% are singletons. The specimen was CD4+ or CD8+ T cells sorted from blood, collected in a trial of the OX40 agonist ivuxolimab. Receptor source: an adult with an advanced solid tumor such as melanoma, head and neck, liver or kidney cancer. Each CDR3 is given with its conserved first and last residue. D genes are given only for firm matches. For some rows the clone size is stated as once, few or many, or as a class when expanded; others skip it.

D gene	clone size	V gene	J gene	CDR3 protein	CDR3 DNA
.	.	TRBV11-2	TRBJ1-6	CASSLEARSHSPLHF	TGTGCCAGCAGCTTAGAAGCCAGGTCGCATTCACCCCTCCACTTT
.	.	TRBV29-1	TRBJ1-4	CSVEWEQGREKLFF	TGCAGCGTTGAGTGGGAACAGGGTAGGGAAAAACTGTTTTTT
TRBD2	.	TRBV30	TRBJ2-3	CAWSKLAGGPDTQYF	TGTGCCTGGAGTAAGCTAGCGGGGGGGCCAGATACGCAGTATTTT
.	few	TRBV29-1	TRBJ2-7	CSVGGGTSYEQYF	TGCAGCGTTGGGGGCGGAACTTCCTACGAGCAGTACTTC
TRBD1	.	TRBV19	TRBJ1-2	CASTAGQGLGYGYTF	TGTGCCAGTACCGCGGGACAGGGGCTGGGTTATGGCTACACCTTC
.	.	TRBV7-9	TRBJ2-5	CASSLDLSETQYF	TGTGCCAGCAGCCTGGACCTGTCGGAGACCCAGTACTTC
.	.	TRBV18	TRBJ1-4	CASSPDSGEKLFF	TGTGCCAGCTCACCGGACTCCGGGGAAAAACTGTTTTTT
.	.	TRBV7-9	TRBJ2-7	CVSSLKGEGYEQYF	TGTGTCAGCAGCTTAAAGGGAGAAGGGTACGAGCAGTACTTC
.	.	TRBV11-2	TRBJ2-3	CASSADGADTQYF	TGTGCCAGCAGCGCGGACGGGGCAGATACGCAGTATTTT
.	.	TRBV4-3	TRBJ2-3	CASSLPPGLSTDTQYF	TGCGCCAGCAGCCTCCCCCCAGGGCTTAGCACAGATACGCAGTATTTT
TRBD1	.	TRBV4-1	TRBJ1-5	CASSQDRGQGNQPQHF	TGCGCCAGCAGCCAAGATCGGGGACAGGGGAATCAGCCCCAGCATTTT
.	.	TRBV2	TRBJ1-1	CASSQYPRTGTEAFF	TGTGCCAGCAGCCAATACCCCCGAACAGGGACTGAAGCTTTCTTT
.	.	TRBV19	TRBJ2-1	CASSSGAASYNEQFF	TGTGCCAGTAGTTCTGGTGCGGCCTCCTACAATGAGCAGTTCTTC
TRBD1	.	TRBV15	TRBJ2-7	CATSLGQGSYEQYF	TGTGCCACCAGCCTTGGACAGGGCTCCTACGAGCAGTACTTC
.	.	TRBV2	TRBJ1-1	CASNRKEVGAFF	TGTGCCAGCAATCGTAAAGAGGTGGGAGCTTTCTTT
.	.	TRBV18	TRBJ1-4	CASSPRRTDEKLFF	TGTGCCAGCTCACCTAGAAGGACGGATGAAAAACTGTTTTTT
.	few	TRBV10-3	TRBJ2-7	CAISEGGKRDPSYEQYF	TGTGCCATCAGTGAGGGGGGAAAGAGGGATCCCTCCTACGAGCAGTACTTC
.	.	TRBV10-3	TRBJ1-1	CAIKGREGDTEAFF	TGTGCCATCAAGGGTAGGGAGGGGGACACTGAAGCTTTCTTT
.	.	TRBV9	TRBJ2-3	CASSVVTLTQYF	TGTGCCAGCAGCGTAGTAACACTTACGCAGTATTTT
TRBD1	.	TRBV5-6	TRBJ1-2	CASSFTGTAGGYTF	TGTGCCAGCAGCTTTACCGGGACAGCGGGTGGCTACACCTTC
TRBD1	.	TRBV5-6	TRBJ2-6	CASSMTGTGANVLTF	TGTGCCAGCAGCATGACAGGGACAGGGGCCAACGTCCTGACTTTC
TRBD2	.	TRBV5-6	TRBJ2-3	CASSPGGPRDTQYF	TGTGCCAGCAGCCCGGGGGGGCCTAGAGATACGCAGTATTTT
TRBD1	.	TRBV5-4	TRBJ1-2	CASTLGTGGLNYGYTF	TGTGCCAGCACCTTGGGGACAGGGGGCTTGAACTATGGCTACACCTTC
.	.	TRBV5-8	TRBJ2-5	CASTPWGVQETQYF	TGTGCCAGCACCCCTTGGGGGGTCCAAGAGACCCAGTACTTC
.	.	TRBV9	TRBJ2-2	CASSPLNTGELFF	TGTGCCAGCAGCCCTCTGAACACCGGGGAGCTGTTTTTT
.	.	TRBV5-1	TRBJ1-1	CASRGGDTEAFF	TGCGCCAGCAGAGGTGGGGACACTGAAGCTTTCTTT